The present TCR beta chain was sequenced within a study of T cell changes during pregnancy in multiple sclerosis (dated by TCRdb to about 2019). With regard to the full study: The study looked at changes in the T cell repertoire across pregnancy in women with multiple sclerosis.

Trimming takes 0 bases off V and 2 bases off J; junction bases not matched to a gene: 0. From a lookup of the germline V gene (reference sequence), CDR1 and CDR2 are MNHNY and SVGAGI. The CDR3 spans 15 residues, from the cysteine through the phenylalanine. Only the CDR3 part of the read is kept: 45 bases, read in frame from the first base. As concerns this clone: The specificity of this receptor is unknown. The input lacks base qualities; no much larger clone sits a single base away.

The library was prepared using the immunoSEQ multiplex PCR assay. TCRdb limited this immuneACCESS table to in-frame rearrangements with V and J called. A share of clones is missing; checked studies link under half to unresolved V genes, and the rest is unexplained. The sample table holds roughly 70,000 clones, of which around 92% were seen once. Clones ranked in the top ten supply 2% to 2.5% of the sample. Material: peripheral blood, obtained before pregnancy. The source is a female donor with multiple sclerosis, enrolled in a pregnancy study. The sequence joins TRBV6-6 to TRBJ2-7; the junction holds 11 bases that match TRBD1. The CDR3 protein is CASSYSGQGAYEQYF. The nucleotide sequence reads TGTGCCAGCAGTTACTCGGGACAGGGGGCCTACGAGCAGTACTTC.